The 23 T cell receptor beta chains below were found in one sample sequenced in a study of T cell changes during pregnancy in multiple sclerosis. TCRdb's table, derived via immunoSEQ multiplex PCR, lists solely in-frame clones and lacks some. The data contain roughly 89,000 clones, roughly 91% of them seen just once; the ten biggest clones take up 3.5% to 4.5%. This specimen was peripheral blood, taken in the first trimester of pregnancy. These receptors were obtained from a female donor with multiple sclerosis, enrolled in a pregnancy study.

Notes on this clone: One end of the junction varies from germline; a read error may be responsible. The V call is TRBV14, the J call TRBJ1-2; 7 bases match TRBD1. The CDR3 length is 13 residues. Germline V gene lookup returns CDR1 SGHDN and CDR2 FVKESK. In DNA form, the CDR3 reads TGTGCCAGCAGCCAAGGCCGACAGGGAAAACGCTTCTTC. Its protein is CASSQGRQGKRFF.

The chain combines TRBV18 with TRBJ1-1; weak D call: TRBD1 (6 bases). CDR1 KGHSH and CDR2 LQKENI come from the germline V gene. The CDR3 covers 17 residues. The V end lost 4 bases, the J end lost 6 bases, and 24 bases lay between the germline ends. CDR3 nucleotides: TGTGCCAGCTCACTTCCCCGGGACACGACTTGGGGTGCTGAAGCTTTCTTT. Encoded protein: CASSLPRDTTWGAEAFF.

V and J are TRBV4-1 and TRBJ2-1, with 9 positions matching TRBD2. With V trimmed by 7 bases and J by 2 bases, 3 bases remained unmatched. The CDR3 totals 14 residues. The germline V gene has CDR1 MGHRA and CDR2 YSYEKL. In DNA, the CDR3 is TGCGCCAGCACCCGCGGGGGGGCCTACAATGAGCAGTTCTTC. Translating gives CASTRGGAYNEQFF.

This clone was seen a single time. The chain combines TRBV2 with TRBJ1-2, with 12 bases aligning to TRBD1. The CDR3 sequence is 13 residues long. CDR1 and CDR2 from the germline V gene are SNHLY and FYNNEI. The junction had 0 bases not matched to a gene; V was cut back by 4 bases and J by 6 bases. CDR3 protein: CASSGDRGHGYTF. CDR3 nucleotides: TGTGCCAGCAGTGGGGACAGGGGGCATGGCTACACCTTC.

The chain uses TRBV2 and TRBJ2-7; perhaps TRBD1 as D (6 bases). The CDR3 is 11 residues long. In germline, CDR1 is SNHLY, CDR2 FYNNEI. The V gene lost 4 bases and the J gene lost 6 bases, with 7 bases spanning the gap. Written as DNA, the CDR3 is TGTGCCAGCAGTGTGACAGGCGAGCAGTACTTC. The encoded protein is CASSVTGEQYF.

The chain recombines TRBV7-2 with TRBJ1-2, with D perhaps matching TRBD1 (5 bases). Germline CDR1 and CDR2: SGHTA and FQGNSA. V was pared by 0 bases and J by 4 bases, with 12 bases between. The CDR3 contains 15 residues. The CDR3 is CASSLALPGRYGYTF. As DNA, the CDR3 is TGTGCCAGCAGCTTAGCGCTGCCAGGGCGCTATGGCTACACCTTC.

This clone occurred once. This chain connects TRBV9 to TRBJ2-7, with unresolved D. CDR1 and CDR2 (germline): SGDLS, YYNGEE. The CDR3 runs to 14 residues. V lost 0 bases to trimming and J lost 2 bases, with 9 bases between them. In DNA form, the CDR3 reads TGTGCCAGCAGCGTAGGTACCGGAGCCTACGAGCAGTACTTC. It is translated as CASSVGTGAYEQYF.

The chain is built from TRBV18 and TRBJ1-2; D may be TRBD1 (6 bases). There are 16 residues in the CDR3. V was trimmed by 0 bases and J by 4 bases, leaving 15 bases between them. In germline, CDR1 is KGHSH, CDR2 LQKENI. The DNA of the CDR3 is TGTGCCAGCTCACCACCTGGGGGCCCAGCCTTCTATGGCTACACCTTC. Translating gives CASSPPGGPAFYGYTF.

The chain couples TRBV4-2 to TRBJ2-3; D ambiguous. Trimming pared 0 bases from V and 5 bases from J, leaving 3 bases between. The CDR3 contains 12 residues. Looked up from germline, CDR1 is LGHNA and CDR2 is YNFKEQ. The CDR3 DNA reads as TGTGCCAGCAGCCAAGACGTAGATACGCAGTATTTT. Protein: CASSQDVDTQYF.

The chain employs TRBV11-3 and TRBJ1-2, with D perhaps TRBD1 (5 bases). V lost 5 bases and J lost 4, with 20 bases in between. Per germline, CDR1 SGHNT and CDR2 YENEEA. This CDR3 spans 16 amino acids. The chain's CDR3 is CASSTSSRGVLYGYTF. CDR3 DNA sequence: TGTGCCAGCAGCACTTCGAGTCGGGGGGTTCTCTATGGCTACACCTTC.

The V and J genes are TRBV10-3 and TRBJ1-4; 10 bases are a match to TRBD1. CDR1 and CDR2 (germline): ENHRY, SYGVKD. V was pared by 10 bases and J by 6 bases, with 11 bases of the junction left unmatched. The CDR3 sequence is 15 residues long. CDR3 DNA sequence: TGTGCCACCAAAACGCCGACAGGGGGCGATGAAAAACTGTTTTTT. This gives the protein CATKTPTGGDEKLFF.

The CDR3 protein is CASKTGSYYNEQFF. CDR3 DNA sequence: TGTGCCAGCAAAACGGGGAGCTACTACAATGAGCAGTTCTTC. The chain combines TRBV6-1 with TRBJ2-1; TRBD2 is a possible D gene (5 bases). Between the trimmed V and J ends, which lost 7 bases and 3 bases, there was a span of 13 bases. Germline values: CDR1 MNHNS, CDR2 SASEGT. The CDR3 length is 14 residues.

The V call is TRBV2, the J call TRBJ2-2; possible D gene TRBD1, 5 bases. This CDR3 has 12 amino acids. With 6 bases removed from V and 7 bases from J, the gap between germline ends came to 9 bases. Looked up from germline, CDR1 is SNHLY and CDR2 is FYNNEI. CDR3: CASRYTGGELFF. CDR3 DNA: TGTGCCAGCAGGTACACAGGCGGGGAGCTGTTTTTT.

The chain recombines TRBV6-5 with TRBJ2-3, with D perhaps matching TRBD2 (5 bases). CDR1 is MNHEY, CDR2 SVGAGI, per germline. V shed 6 bases and J shed 0 bases, with 13 bases lying between them. The length of the CDR3 is 15 residues. The CDR3 region has the DNA TGTGCCAGCAGAACCGGACGGGGTAGCACAGATACGCAGTATTTT. Protein: CASRTGRGSTDTQYF.

The rearrangement joins TRBV5-8 to TRBJ2-7, with D hard to call. V was trimmed by 4 bases and J by 1 base, leaving 9 bases between them. The germline V gene has CDR1 SGHTS and CDR2 YDEGEE. The CDR3 runs to 13 residues. The CDR3 loop is CASSGLESYEQYF. The CDR3 DNA reads TGTGCCAGCAGCGGCCTTGAATCCTACGAGCAGTACTTC.

The CDR3 nucleotides are TGTGCCAGCAGCTTAGGACGAGACAGGGATGATCAGCCCCAGCATTTT. It yields the protein CASSLGRDRDDQPQHF. This rearrangement joins TRBV7-9 to TRBJ1-5; 7 nucleotides match TRBD1. From germline, CDR1 is SEHNR and CDR2 FQNEAQ (reference sequence). Trimming cost V 1 base and J 5 bases; bases outside gene matches: 8. CDR3 length: 16 amino acids.

This chain uses TRBV19 with TRBJ1-5; TRBD1 might be the D (5 bases). V shed 3 bases and J shed 0 bases, with 15 bases lying between them. The CDR3 covers 17 residues. Germline V gene data show CDR1 as LNHDA and CDR2 as SQIVND (reference sequence). The CDR3 loop is CASSMSRARSSNQPQHF. In DNA, the CDR3 is TGTGCCAGTAGTATGAGCAGGGCTCGATCTAGCAATCAGCCCCAGCATTTT.

This sequence joins TRBV6-4 and TRBJ2-2, with a weak D call TRBD2 (5 bases). The V end was cut by 4 bases, the J end by 6 bases, with 15 bases between. The CDR3 consists of 15 residues. Germline CDR1 and CDR2: MRHNA and SNTAGT. DNA of the CDR3: TGTGCCAGCAGTGGGGGAGAGAAAGGACCCGGGGAGCTGTTTTTT. Translation: CASSGGEKGPGELFF.

V is TRBV25-1 and J is TRBJ1-1; no definite D call. The CDR3 is 15 residues long. V was clipped by 1 base and J by 1 base, with 10 bases between them. Germline V gene sequence: CDR1 MGHDK, CDR2 SYGVNS. The CDR3 nucleotides read TGTGCCAGCAGTGAATCTCCGGTTTCGAACACTGAAGCTTTCTTT. Amino acids: CASSESPVSNTEAFF.

The chain uses TRBV29-1 and TRBJ1-1; 9 bases fit TRBD1. Germline V gene sequence: CDR1 SQVTM, CDR2 ANQGSEA. The CDR3 consists of 13 residues. After removal of 7 bases from V and 4 bases from J, the junction contained 7 bases not matched to a gene. CDR3 nucleotide sequence: TGCAGCGCCTCACAGACAGGGGGCACTGAAGCTTTCTTT. Amino acid sequence: CSASQTGGTEAFF.

V gene TRBV7-9 combines with J gene TRBJ2-1, with 9 bases aligning to TRBD2. V shed 0 bases, J shed 3 bases, and the junction held 6 bases outside the gene matches. Germline V gene lookup returns CDR1 SEHNR and CDR2 FQNEAQ (reference sequence). The CDR3 has 17 amino acids. Here the CDR3 DNA reads TGTGCCAGCAGCTTAGCTGGCCTAGCGGGATTCTACAATGAGCAGTTCTTC. This encodes CASSLAGLAGFYNEQFF. Using reference TRBV7-9 and TRBJ2-1 for the parts outside the CDR3, the full variable domain is DTGVSQNPRHKITKRGQNVTFRCDPISEHNRLYWYRQTLGQGPEFLTYFQNEAQLEKSRLLSDRFSAERPKGSFSTLEIQRTEQGDSAMYLCASSLAGLAGFYNEQFFGPGTRLTVL.

V and J are TRBV7-2 and TRBJ2-3, with TRBD1 identical over 9 bases. Germline-derived CDR1 and CDR2 are SGHTA and FQGNSA. V trimming: 1 base; J trimming: 5 bases; junction bases outside the gene matches: 1. The CDR3 has 14 residues. Here the CDR3 DNA reads TGTGCCAGCAGCTTAGGGACAGGGGTAGATACGCAGTATTTT. Translated: CASSLGTGVDTQYF.

The chain is built from TRBV7-2 and TRBJ2-1, with 12 bases aligning to TRBD2. Germline CDR1 is SGHTA and CDR2 is FQGNSA. J was trimmed by 15 bases and V by 1 base; bases with no gene match: 7. The CDR3 spans 14 residues. The CDR3: CASSLVTSGGSMFF. CDR3 DNA: TGTGCCAGCAGCTTAGTTACTAGCGGGGGGTCCATGTTCTTC.